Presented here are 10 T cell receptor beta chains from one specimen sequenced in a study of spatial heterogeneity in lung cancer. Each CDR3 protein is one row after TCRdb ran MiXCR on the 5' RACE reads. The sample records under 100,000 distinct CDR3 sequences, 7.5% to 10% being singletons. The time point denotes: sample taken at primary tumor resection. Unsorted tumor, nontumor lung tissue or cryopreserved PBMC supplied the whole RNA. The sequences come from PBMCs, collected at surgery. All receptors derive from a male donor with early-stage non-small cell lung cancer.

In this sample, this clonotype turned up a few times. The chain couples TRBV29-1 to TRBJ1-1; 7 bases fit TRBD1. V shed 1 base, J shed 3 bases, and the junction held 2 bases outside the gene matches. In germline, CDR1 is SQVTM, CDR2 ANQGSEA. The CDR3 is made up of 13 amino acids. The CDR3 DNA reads TGCAGCGTTGAAGCCAGGGGGGACACTGAAGCTTTCTTT. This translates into CSVEARGDTEAFF.

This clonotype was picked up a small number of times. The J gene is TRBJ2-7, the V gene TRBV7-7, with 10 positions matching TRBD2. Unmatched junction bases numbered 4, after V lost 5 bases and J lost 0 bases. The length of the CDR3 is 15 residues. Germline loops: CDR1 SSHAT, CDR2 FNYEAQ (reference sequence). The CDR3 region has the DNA TGTGCCAGCAGCCCAGCGGGGGGGAGCTCCTACGAGCAGTACTTC. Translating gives CASSPAGGSSYEQYF.

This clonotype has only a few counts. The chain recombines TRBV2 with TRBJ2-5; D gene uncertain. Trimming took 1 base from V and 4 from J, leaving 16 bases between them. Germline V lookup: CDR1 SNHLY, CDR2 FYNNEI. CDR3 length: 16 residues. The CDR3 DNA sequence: TGTGCCAGCAGTGAAGGTCCCCGTAGGCTCCGAGAGACCCAGTACTTC. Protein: CASSEGPRRLRETQYF.

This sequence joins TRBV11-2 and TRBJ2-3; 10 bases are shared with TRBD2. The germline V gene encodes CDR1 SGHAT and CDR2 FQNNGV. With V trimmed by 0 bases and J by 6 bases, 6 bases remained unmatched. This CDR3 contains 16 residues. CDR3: CASSLDRSGRGDTQYF. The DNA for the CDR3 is TGTGCCAGCAGCTTAGATCGGAGCGGGAGGGGGGATACGCAGTATTTT. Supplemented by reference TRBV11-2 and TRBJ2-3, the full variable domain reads EAGVAQSPRYKIIEKRQSVAFWCNPISGHATLYWYQQILGQGPKLLIQFQNNGVVDDSQLPKDRFSAERLKGVDSTLKIQPAKLEDSAVYLCASSLDRSGRGDTQYFGPGTRLTVL.

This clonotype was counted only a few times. The CDR3 region is CSASASSSYNEQFF. The CDR3 DNA is TGCAGTGCTAGCGCGTCTAGCTCCTACAATGAGCAGTTCTTC. This chain uses TRBV20-1 with TRBJ2-1; D is unclear. Germline lookup yields CDR1 DFQATT and CDR2 SNEGSKA (reference sequence). CDR3 size: 14 residues. Between the trimmed V and J ends, which lost 3 bases and 0 bases, there was a span of 9 bases.

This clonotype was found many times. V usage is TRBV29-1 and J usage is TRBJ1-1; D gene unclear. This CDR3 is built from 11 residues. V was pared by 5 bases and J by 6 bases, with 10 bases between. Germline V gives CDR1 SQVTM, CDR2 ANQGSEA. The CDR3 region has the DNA TGCAGCGTTAGGGATGGGGCTGAAGCTTTCTTT. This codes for CSVRDGAEAFF.

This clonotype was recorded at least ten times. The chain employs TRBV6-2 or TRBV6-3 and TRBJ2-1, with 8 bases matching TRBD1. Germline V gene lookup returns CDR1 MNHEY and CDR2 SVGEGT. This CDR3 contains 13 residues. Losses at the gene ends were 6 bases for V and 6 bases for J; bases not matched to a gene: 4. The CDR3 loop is CASSPTGVNEQFF. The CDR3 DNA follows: TGTGCCAGCAGCCCGACAGGGGTCAATGAGCAGTTCTTC.

CDR3 amino acids: CASSLLREQYF. CDR3 DNA sequence: TGTGCCAGCAGTTTATTACGCGAGCAGTACTTC. The chain employs TRBV28 and TRBJ2-7; D not certain. The CDR3 contains 11 residues. Germline V CDR1 and CDR2: MDHEN, SYDVKM. The V end lost 1 base, the J end lost 6 bases, and 4 bases lay between the germline ends. The variable domain in full, with the rest retrieved from reference TRBV28 and TRBJ2-7, is DVKVTQSSRYLVKRTGEKVFLECVQDMDHENMFWYRQDPGLGLRLIYFSYDVKMKEKGDIPEGYSVSREKKERFSLILESASTNQTSMYLCASSLLREQYFGPGTRLTVT.

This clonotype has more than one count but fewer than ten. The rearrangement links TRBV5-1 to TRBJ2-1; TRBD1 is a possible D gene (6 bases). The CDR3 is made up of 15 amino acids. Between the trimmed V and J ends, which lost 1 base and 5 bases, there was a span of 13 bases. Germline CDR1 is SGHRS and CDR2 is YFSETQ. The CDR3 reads CASSLTGFGDNEQFF. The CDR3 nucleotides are TGCGCCAGCAGCTTGACAGGGTTCGGGGACAATGAGCAGTTCTTC.

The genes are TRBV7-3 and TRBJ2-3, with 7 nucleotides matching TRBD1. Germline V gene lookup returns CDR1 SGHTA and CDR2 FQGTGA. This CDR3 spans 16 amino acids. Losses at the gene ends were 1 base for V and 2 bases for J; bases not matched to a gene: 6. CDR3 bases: TGTGCCAGCAGCTTAAGTAAGGGGGCCCTCACAGATACGCAGTATTTT. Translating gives CASSLSKGALTDTQYF.